This TCR beta chain was identified in a study of cytomegalovirus exposure and HLA in healthy donors. Points from the study as a whole: The study designated 150 or so TCR beta chains cytomegalovirus-associated. A later analysis associated 16,000 or so TCR beta sequences with HLA alleles at a 0.05 false discovery rate. The authors later linked a missense DCLRE1C variant to TCR beta V- and J-gene trimming.

About this clone itself: What it recognizes is unknown.

PCR involved 60 Vbeta and 13 Jbeta primers. Clones were read by immunoSEQ multiplex PCR, and TCRdb kept only the in-frame ones, dropping some. The sample records more than 90,000 clones, about 76% being singletons. V was shortened by 6 bases and J by 0 bases, with 12 bases between the two germline ends. Germline lookup yields CDR1 SQVTM and CDR2 ANQGSEA. This CDR3 contains 14 residues. The TCR originated in a man aged 35-49 years in good health and CMV-seropositive. Sequencing was done on a sample of PBMCs. This chain joins TRBV29-1 and TRBJ2-4; D is uncertain. CDR3 sequence reads: CSVALPGAKNIQYF. For the CDR3, the DNA is TGCAGCGTGGCCTTACCGGGAGCCAAAAACATTCAGTACTTC.